This TCR beta chain stems from a study of shared clonotypes between healthy human individuals. V gave up 4 bases and J gave up 11 bases, with 9 bases separating them. The CDR3 is made up of 10 amino acids. CDR1 and CDR2 (germline): LNHDA, SQIVND (reference sequence). Regarding this clone: Its antigen is unidentified.

Method: immunoSEQ multiplex PCR; TCRdb's copy keeps in-frame clones and lacks some. Of 980,000 or so clones listed, roughly 72% are singletons. Regarding the study as a whole: Rarefaction curves obtained for sorted subsets showed sequencing incomplete despite large depth.

The source material was memory CD4+ T cells sorted from blood. Noted subset: CD45RA-negative fraction. This receptor was identified in a man between 18 and 29 years old in good health. V and J are TRBV19 and TRBJ2-7; no clear D gene. CDR3 amino acids: CASSTRTEYF. The CDR3 DNA follows: TGTGCCAGTAGTACCCGAACGGAGTACTTC.